A single T cell receptor (beta chain) is shown here with its context. Its specificity is unknown. TCRdb recomputed calls from the multiplex PCR reads with MiXCR, one row per CDR3 protein. The sample consists of about 17,000 distinct CDR3 sequences, about 64% of them appearing once. These data originate in a study of breast tumors, draining lymph nodes, adjacent tissues. Notes on the study in general: Tumor TCR diversity was below lymph nodes but above nontumor tissue. Data only fit, rather than demonstrated, lymph node origin of most tumor T cells.

The CDR3 loop spans 15 amino acids. V lost 0 bases and J 7 bases, leaving 14 bases between the germline ends. Per the germline V gene, CDR1 is SGHKS and CDR2 is YYEKEE (reference sequence). The chain is built from TRBV5-5 and TRBJ1-5, with D hard to call. The sample was tumor-adjacent breast tissue. This TCR was recovered from a female donor with breast cancer. Some clones in this sample may be carry-over from other donors' samples. The CDR3: CASSLGRGAGQPQHF. CDR3 sequence (DNA): TGTGCCAGCAGCTTGGGACGGGGTGCGGGGCAGCCCCAGCATTTT. The variable domain in full, with the rest retrieved from reference TRBV5-5 and TRBJ1-5, is DAGVTQSPTHLIKTRGQQVTLRCSPISGHKSVSWYQQVLGQGPQFIFQYYEKEERGRGNFPDRFSARQFPNYSSELNVNALLLGDSALYLCASSLGRGAGQPQHFGDGTRLSIL.